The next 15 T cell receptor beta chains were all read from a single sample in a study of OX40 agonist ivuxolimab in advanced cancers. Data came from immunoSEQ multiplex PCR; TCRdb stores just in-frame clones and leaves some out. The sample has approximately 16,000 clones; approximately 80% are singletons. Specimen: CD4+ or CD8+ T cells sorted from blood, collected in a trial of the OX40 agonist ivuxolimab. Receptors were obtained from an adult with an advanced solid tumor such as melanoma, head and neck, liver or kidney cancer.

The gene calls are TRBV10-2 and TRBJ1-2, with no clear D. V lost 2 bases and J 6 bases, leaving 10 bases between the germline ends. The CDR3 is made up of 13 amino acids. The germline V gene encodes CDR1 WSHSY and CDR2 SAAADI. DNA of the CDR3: TGCGCCAGCAGTGAGATCCTCACCGATGGCTACACCTTC. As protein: CASSEILTDGYTF.

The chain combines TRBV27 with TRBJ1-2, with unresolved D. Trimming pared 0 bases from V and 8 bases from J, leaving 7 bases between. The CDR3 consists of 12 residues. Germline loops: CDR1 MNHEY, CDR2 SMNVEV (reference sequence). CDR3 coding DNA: TGTGCCAGCAGTTTATCGGGGTGGGGCTACACCTTC. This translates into CASSLSGWGYTF.

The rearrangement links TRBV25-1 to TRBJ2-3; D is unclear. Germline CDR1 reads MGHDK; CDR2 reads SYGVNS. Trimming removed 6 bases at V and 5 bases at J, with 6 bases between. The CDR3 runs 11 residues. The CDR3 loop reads CASRPLDTQYF. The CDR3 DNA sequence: TGTGCCAGCAGGCCACTAGATACGCAGTATTTT.

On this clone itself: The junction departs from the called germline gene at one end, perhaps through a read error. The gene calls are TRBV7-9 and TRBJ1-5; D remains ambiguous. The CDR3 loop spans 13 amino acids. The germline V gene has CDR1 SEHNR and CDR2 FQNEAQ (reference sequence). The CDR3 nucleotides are TGCGCCAGCAGCCACGATGAAACTCAGCCCCAGCATTTT. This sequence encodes CASSHDETQPQHF.

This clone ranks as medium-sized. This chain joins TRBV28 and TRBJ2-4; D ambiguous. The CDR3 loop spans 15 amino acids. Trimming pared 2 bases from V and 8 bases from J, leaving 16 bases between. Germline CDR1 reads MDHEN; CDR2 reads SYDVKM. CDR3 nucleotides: TGTGCCAGCAGTTTACCTGACGGGTATGGGGACATTCAGTACTTC. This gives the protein CASSLPDGYGDIQYF. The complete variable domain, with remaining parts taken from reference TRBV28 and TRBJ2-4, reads DVKVTQSSRYLVKRTGEKVFLECVQDMDHENMFWYRQDPGLGLRLIYFSYDVKMKEKGDIPEGYSVSREKKERFSLILESASTNQTSMYLCASSLPDGYGDIQYFGAGTRLSVL.

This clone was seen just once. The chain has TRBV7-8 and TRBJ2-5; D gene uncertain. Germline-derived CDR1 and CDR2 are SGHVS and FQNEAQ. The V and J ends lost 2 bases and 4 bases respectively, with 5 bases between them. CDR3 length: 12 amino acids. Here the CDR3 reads CASSLKAETQYF. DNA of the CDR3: TGTGCCAGCAGCTTAAAAGCAGAGACCCAGTACTTC.

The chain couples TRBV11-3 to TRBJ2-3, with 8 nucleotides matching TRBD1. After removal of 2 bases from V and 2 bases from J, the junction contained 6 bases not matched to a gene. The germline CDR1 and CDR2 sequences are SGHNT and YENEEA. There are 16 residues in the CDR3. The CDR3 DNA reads TGTGCCAGCAGCTTAAGATCAGGGGGCTACACAGATACGCAGTATTTT. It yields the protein CASSLRSGGYTDTQYF.

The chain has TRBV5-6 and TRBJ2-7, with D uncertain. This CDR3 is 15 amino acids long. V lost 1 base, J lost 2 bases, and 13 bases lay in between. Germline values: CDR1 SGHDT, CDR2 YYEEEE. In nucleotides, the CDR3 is TGTGCCAGCAGCTTGCTTCCGGGCCAGACCTACGAGCAGTACTTC. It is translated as CASSLLPGQTYEQYF. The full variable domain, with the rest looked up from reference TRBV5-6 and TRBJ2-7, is DAGVTQSPTHLIKTRGQQVTLRCSPKSGHDTVSWYQQALGQGPQFIFQYYEEEERQRGNFPDRFSGHQFPNYSSELNVNALLLGDSALYLCASSLLPGQTYEQYFGPGTRLTVT.

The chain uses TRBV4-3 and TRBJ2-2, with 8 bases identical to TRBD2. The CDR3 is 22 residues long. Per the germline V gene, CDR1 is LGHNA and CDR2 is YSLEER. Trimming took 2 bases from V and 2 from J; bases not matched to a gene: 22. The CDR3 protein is CASSQLLGRGALNDLNTGELFF. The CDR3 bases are TGCGCCAGCAGCCAACTCCTAGGGCGGGGGGCCTTAAACGATCTAAACACCGGGGAGCTGTTTTTT.

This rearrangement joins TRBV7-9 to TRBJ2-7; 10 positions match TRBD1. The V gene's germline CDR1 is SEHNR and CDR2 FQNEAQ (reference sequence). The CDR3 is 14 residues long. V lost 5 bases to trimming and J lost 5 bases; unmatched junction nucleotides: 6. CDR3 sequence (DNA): TGTGCCAGCAGCCGGACAGGGGGAATCCACGAGCAGTACTTC. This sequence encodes CASSRTGGIHEQYF.

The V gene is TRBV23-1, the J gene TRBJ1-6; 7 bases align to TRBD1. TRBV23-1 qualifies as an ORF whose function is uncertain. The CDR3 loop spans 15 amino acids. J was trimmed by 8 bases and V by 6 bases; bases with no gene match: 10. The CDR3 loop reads CASSQPGTEYSPLHF. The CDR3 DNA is TGCGCCAGCAGCCAACCCGGGACAGAGTATTCACCCCTCCACTTT.

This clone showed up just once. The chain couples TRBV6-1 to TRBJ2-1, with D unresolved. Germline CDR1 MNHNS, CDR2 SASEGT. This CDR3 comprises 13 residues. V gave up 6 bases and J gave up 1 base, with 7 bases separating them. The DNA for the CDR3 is TGTGCCAGCAGCGACGGATCCTACAATGAGCAGTTCTTC. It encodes CASSDGSYNEQFF.

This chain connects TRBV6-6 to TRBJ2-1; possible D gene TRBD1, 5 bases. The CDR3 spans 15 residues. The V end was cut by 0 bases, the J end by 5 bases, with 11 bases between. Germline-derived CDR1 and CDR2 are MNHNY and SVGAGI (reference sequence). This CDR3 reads CASSYSGGANNEQFF. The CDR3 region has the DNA TGTGCCAGCAGTTACTCAGGTGGGGCCAACAATGAGCAGTTCTTC.

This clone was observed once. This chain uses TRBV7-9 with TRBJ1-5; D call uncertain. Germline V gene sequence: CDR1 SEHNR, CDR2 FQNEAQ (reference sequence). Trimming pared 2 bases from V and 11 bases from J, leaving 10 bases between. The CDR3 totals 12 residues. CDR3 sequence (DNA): TGTGCCAGCAGCTTACAGGTTGGGGCCCAGCATTTT. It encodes CASSLQVGAQHF.

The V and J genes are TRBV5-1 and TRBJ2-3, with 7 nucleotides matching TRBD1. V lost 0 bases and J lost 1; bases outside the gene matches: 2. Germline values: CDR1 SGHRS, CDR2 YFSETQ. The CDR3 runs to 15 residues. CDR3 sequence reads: CASSLGQGGTDTQYF. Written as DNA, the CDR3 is TGCGCCAGCAGCTTGGGACAGGGCGGCACAGATACGCAGTATTTT.